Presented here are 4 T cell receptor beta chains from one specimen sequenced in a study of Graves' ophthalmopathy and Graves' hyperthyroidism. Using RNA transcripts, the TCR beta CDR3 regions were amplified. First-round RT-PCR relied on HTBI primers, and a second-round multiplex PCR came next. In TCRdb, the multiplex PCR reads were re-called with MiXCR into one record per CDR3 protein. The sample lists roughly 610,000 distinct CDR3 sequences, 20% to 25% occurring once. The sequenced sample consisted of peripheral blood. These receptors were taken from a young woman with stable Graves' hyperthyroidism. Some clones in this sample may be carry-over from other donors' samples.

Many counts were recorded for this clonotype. In DNA form, the CDR3 reads TGTGCCAGTACCCTAAGGGAGAACACCGGGGAGCTGTTTTTT. The encoded protein is CASTLRENTGELFF. This chain joins TRBV12-3 or TRBV12-4 and TRBJ2-2; unclear D gene. V shed 9 bases and J shed 1 base, with 12 bases lying between them. CDR3 size: 14 residues.

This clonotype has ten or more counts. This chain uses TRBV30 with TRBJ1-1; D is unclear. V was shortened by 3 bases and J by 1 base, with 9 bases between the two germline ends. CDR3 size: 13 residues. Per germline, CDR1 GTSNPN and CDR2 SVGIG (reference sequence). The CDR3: CAWSAGPNTEAFF. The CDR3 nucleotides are TGTGCCTGGAGCGCGGGCCCGAACACTGAAGCTTTCTTT.

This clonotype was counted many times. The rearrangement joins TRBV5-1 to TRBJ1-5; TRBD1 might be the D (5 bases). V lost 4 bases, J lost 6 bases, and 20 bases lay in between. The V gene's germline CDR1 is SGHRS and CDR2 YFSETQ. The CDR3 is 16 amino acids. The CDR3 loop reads CASSPEGPGPAQPQHF. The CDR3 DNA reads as TGCGCCAGCAGCCCGGAAGGGCCAGGGCCCGCTCAGCCCCAGCATTTT. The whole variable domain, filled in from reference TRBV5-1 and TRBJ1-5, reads KAGVTQTPRYLIKTRGQQVTLSCSPISGHRSVSWYQQTPGQGLQFLFEYFSETQRNKGNFPGRFSGRQFSNSRSEMNVSTLELGDSALYLCASSPEGPGPAQPQHFGDGTRLSIL.

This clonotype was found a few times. The CDR3 reads CASSVGQNPQPQHF. The DNA for the CDR3 is TGTGCCAGCAGCGTCGGGCAGAACCCCCAGCCCCAGCATTTT. The chain combines TRBV9 with TRBJ1-5; D gene uncertain. Trimming left V 2 bases short and J 7 bases short, with 13 bases between. The CDR3 contains 14 residues. Germline lookup yields CDR1 SGDLS and CDR2 YYNGEE.